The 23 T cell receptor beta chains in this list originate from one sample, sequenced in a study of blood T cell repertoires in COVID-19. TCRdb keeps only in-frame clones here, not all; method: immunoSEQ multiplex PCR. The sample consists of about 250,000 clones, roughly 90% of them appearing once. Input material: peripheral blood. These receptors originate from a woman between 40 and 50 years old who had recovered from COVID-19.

CDR3 DNA: TGCGCCAGCAGCCACCCCAGGGTGAACACTGAAGCTTTCTTT. Its protein is CASSHPRVNTEAFF. The chain employs TRBV4-1 and TRBJ1-1; D may be TRBD1 (5 bases). Germline CDR1 reads MGHRA; CDR2 reads YSYEKL. Deletions cut 3 bases from V and 0 bases from J, with 8 bases between. This CDR3 comprises 14 residues.

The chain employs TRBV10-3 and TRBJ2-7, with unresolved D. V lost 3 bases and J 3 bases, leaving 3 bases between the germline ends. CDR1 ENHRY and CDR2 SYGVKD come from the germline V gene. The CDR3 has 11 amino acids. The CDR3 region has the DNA TGTGCCATCAGTGATAGCTACGAGCAGTACTTC. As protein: CAISDSYEQYF.

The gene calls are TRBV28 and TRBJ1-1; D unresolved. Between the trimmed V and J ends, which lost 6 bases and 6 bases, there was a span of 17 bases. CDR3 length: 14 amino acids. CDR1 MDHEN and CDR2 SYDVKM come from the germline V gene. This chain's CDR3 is CASRPLGRGAEAFF. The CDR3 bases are TGTGCCAGCAGACCACTAGGGCGTGGGGCTGAAGCTTTCTTT.

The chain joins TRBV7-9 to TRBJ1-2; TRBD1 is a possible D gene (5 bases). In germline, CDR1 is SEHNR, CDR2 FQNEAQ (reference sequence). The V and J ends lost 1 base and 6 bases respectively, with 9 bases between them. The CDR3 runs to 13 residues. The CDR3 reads CASSLEGINGYTF. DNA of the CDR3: TGTGCCAGCAGCTTAGAGGGGATCAATGGCTACACCTTC.

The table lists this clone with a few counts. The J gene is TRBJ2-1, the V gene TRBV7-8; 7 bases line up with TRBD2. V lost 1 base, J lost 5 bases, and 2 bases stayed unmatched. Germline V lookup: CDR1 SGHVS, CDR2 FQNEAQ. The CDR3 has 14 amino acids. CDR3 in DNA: TGTGCCAGCAGCTTAGTAGGGACTAACAATGAGCAGTTCTTC. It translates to CASSLVGTNNEQFF.

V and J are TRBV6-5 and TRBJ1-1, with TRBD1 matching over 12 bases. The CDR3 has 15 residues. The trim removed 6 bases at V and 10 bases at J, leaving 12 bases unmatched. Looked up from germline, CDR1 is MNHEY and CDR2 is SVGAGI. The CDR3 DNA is TGTGCCAGCAGGGCCGGGACAGGGGGCTCAGGACCAGCTTTCTTT. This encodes CASRAGTGGSGPAFF.

Here the CDR3 reads CASSLGPSGTWFRYEQYF. CDR3 nucleotide sequence: TGTGCCAGCAGCTTAGGGCCTAGTGGAACGTGGTTTAGATACGAGCAGTACTTC. The rearrangement joins TRBV7-9 to TRBJ2-7; D remains unclear. This CDR3 is 18 amino acids long. The V end was cut by 1 base, the J end by 4 bases, with 23 bases between. Germline V gives CDR1 SEHNR, CDR2 FQNEAQ (reference sequence).

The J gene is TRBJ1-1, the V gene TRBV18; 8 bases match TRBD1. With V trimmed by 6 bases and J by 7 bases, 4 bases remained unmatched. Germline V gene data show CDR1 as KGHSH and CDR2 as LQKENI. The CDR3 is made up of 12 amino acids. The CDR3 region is CASSYGQGEAFF. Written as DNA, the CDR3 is TGTGCCAGCTCCTACGGACAGGGTGAAGCTTTCTTT. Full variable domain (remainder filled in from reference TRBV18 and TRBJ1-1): NAGVMQNPRHLVRRRGQEARLRCSPMKGHSHVYWYRQLPEEGLKFMVYLQKENIIDESGMPKERFSAEFPKEGPSILRIQQVVRGDSAAYFCASSYGQGEAFFGQGTRLTVV.

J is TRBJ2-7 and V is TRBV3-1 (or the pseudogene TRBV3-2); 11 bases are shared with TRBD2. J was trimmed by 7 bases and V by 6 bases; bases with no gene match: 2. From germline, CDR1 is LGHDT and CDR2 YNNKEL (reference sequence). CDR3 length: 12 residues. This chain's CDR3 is CASRGTSGEQYF. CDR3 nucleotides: TGTGCCAGCAGGGGGACTAGCGGAGAGCAGTACTTC.

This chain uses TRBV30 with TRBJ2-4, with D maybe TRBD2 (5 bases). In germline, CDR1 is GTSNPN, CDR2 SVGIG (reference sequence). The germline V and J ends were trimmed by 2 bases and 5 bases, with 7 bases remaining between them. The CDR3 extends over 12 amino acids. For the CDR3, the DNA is TGTGCCTGGAGTTCAGCGGAAAACATTCAGTACTTC. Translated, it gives CAWSSAENIQYF.

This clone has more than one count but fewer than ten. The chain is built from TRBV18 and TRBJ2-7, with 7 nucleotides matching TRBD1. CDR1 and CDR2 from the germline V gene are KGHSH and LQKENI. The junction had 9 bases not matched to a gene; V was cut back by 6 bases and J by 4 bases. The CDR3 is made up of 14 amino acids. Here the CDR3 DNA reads TGTGCCAGCTCCTCCGGACAGGCGACTTACGAGCAGTACTTC. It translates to CASSSGQATYEQYF.

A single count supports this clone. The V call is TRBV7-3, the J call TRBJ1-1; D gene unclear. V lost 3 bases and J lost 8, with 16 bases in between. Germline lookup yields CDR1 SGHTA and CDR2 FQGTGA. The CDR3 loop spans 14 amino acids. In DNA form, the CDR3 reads TGTGCCAGCAGCTTGTCGGGAGAGGGCTCCGAAGCTTTCTTT. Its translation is CASSLSGEGSEAFF.

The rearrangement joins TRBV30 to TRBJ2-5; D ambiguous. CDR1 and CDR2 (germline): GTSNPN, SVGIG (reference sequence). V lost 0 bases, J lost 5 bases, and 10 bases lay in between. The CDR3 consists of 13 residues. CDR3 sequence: CAWSVPNEETQYF. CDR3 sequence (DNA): TGTGCCTGGAGTGTTCCCAACGAGGAGACCCAGTACTTC.

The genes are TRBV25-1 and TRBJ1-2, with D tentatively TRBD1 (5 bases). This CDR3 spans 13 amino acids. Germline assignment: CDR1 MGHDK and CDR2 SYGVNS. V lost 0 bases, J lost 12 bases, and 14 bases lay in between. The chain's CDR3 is CASSEYGGERHTF. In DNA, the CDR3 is TGTGCCAGCAGTGAATACGGGGGGGAGCGGCACACCTTC.

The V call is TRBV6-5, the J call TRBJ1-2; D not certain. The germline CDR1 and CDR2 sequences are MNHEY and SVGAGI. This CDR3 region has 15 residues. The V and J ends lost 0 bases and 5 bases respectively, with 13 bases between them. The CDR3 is CASSYSIDFPYGYTF. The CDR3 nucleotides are TGTGCCAGCAGTTACTCTATAGACTTTCCGTATGGCTACACCTTC.

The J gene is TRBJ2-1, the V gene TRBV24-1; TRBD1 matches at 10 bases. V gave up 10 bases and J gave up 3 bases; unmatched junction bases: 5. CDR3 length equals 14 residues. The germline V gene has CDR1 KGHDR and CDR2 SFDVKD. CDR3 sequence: CATEGQGNYNEQFF. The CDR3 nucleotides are TGTGCCACAGAGGGACAGGGGAACTACAATGAGCAGTTCTTC.

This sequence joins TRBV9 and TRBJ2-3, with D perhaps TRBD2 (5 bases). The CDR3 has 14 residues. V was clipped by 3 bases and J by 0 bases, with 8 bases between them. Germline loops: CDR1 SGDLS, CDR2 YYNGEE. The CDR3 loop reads CASSGRTSTDTQYF. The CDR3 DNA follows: TGTGCCAGCAGCGGACGGACTAGCACAGATACGCAGTATTTT.

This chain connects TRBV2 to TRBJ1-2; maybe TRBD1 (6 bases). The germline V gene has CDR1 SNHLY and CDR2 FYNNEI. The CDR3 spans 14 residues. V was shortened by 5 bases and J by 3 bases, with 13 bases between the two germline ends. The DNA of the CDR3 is TGTGCCAGCAGTCCGAGGGGGGGTGACTATGGCTACACCTTC. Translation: CASSPRGGDYGYTF.

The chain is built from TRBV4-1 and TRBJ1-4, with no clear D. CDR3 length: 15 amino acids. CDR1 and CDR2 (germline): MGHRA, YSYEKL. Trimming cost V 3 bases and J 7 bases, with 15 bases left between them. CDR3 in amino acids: CASSQGPDPREKLFF. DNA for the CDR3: TGCGCCAGCAGCCAGGGCCCCGACCCACGTGAAAAACTGTTTTTT.

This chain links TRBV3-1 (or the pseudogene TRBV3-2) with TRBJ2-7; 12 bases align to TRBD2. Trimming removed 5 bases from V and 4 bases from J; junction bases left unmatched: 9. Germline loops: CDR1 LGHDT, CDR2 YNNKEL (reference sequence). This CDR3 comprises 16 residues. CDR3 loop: CASSFHRLAGVYEQYF. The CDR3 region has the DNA TGTGCCAGCAGCTTTCACAGACTAGCGGGAGTGTACGAGCAGTACTTC.

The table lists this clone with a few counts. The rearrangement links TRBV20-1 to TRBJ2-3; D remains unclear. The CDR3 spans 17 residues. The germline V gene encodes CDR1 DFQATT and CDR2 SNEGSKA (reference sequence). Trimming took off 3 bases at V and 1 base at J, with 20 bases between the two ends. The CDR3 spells CSASYQSFDSRTDTQYF. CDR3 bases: TGCAGTGCTAGTTATCAGTCGTTCGACTCACGCACAGATACGCAGTATTTT.

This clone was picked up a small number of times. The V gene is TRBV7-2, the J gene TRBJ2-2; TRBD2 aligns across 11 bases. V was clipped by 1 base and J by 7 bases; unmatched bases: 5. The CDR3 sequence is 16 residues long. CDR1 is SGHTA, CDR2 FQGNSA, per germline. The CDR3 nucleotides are TGTGCCAGCAGCTTAGTAGCGGGAGGGCCTAACGGGGAGCTGTTTTTT. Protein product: CASSLVAGGPNGELFF.

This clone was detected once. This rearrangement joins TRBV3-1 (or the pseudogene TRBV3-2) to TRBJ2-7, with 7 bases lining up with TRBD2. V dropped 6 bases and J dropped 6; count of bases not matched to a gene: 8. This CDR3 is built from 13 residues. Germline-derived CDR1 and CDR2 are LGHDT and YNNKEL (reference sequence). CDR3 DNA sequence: TGTGCCAGCAGTCAGGGACTATGGTTCGAGCAGTACTTC. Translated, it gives CASSQGLWFEQYF.